The entry below gives a single TCR beta chain sequence along with its context. Its specificity is not known. Germline lookup yields CDR1 SGHNT and CDR2 YYREEE (reference sequence). V was clipped by 0 bases and J by 1 base, with 10 bases between them. The CDR3 totals 16 residues. Donors comprised only Caucasian adults living in Nashville, Tennessee. The split of CD4+ cells yielded CD45RA+ naive and CD45RA-negative memory subsets. The data were obtained in a study of shared clonotypes between healthy human individuals. Assay used: immunoSEQ multiplex PCR; TCRdb lists only in-frame clones, some missing. Here the sample spans about 1,500,000 clones, roughly 96% being singletons. Findings and caveats of the study: Represented diversity (both genetic and exposure-history) was limited by the small number of donors. Only blood was sampled, and tissue TCR repertoires likely differ from blood ones.

This receptor was identified in a man aged 25-45 years in good health. The V call is TRBV5-4, the J call TRBJ2-2; unclear D gene. The sample consisted of naive CD4+ T cells sorted from blood. The subset is: CD45RA+ positively selected. The CDR3 is CASSLEVRGNTGELFF. In nucleotides, the CDR3 is TGTGCCAGCAGCTTGGAGGTTCGCGGGAACACCGGGGAGCTGTTTTTT.